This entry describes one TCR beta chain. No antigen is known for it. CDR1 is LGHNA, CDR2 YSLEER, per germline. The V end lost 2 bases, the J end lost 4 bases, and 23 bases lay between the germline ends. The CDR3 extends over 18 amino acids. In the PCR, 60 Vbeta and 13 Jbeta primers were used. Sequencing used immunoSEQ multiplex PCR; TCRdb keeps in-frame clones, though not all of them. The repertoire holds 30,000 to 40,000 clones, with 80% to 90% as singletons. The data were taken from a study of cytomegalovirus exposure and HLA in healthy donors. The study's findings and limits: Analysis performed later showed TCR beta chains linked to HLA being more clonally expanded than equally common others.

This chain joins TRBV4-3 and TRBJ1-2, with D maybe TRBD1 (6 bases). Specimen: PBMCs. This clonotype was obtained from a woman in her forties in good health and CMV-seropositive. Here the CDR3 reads CASSQSLGTGTLGYGYTF. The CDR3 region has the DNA TGCGCCAGCAGCCAATCACTCGGAACTGGGACACTTGGCTATGGCTACACCTTC.